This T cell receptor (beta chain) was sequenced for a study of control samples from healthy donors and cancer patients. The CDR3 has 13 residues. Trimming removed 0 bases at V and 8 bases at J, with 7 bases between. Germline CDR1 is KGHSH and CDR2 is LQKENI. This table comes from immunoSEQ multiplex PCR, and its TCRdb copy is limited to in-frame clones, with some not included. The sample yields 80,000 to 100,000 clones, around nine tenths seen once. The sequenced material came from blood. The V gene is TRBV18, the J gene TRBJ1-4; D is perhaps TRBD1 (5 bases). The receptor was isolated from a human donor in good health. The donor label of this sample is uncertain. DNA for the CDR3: TGTGCCAGCTCACCACCGGGACGCGAAAAACTGTTTTTT. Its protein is CASSPPGREKLFF.